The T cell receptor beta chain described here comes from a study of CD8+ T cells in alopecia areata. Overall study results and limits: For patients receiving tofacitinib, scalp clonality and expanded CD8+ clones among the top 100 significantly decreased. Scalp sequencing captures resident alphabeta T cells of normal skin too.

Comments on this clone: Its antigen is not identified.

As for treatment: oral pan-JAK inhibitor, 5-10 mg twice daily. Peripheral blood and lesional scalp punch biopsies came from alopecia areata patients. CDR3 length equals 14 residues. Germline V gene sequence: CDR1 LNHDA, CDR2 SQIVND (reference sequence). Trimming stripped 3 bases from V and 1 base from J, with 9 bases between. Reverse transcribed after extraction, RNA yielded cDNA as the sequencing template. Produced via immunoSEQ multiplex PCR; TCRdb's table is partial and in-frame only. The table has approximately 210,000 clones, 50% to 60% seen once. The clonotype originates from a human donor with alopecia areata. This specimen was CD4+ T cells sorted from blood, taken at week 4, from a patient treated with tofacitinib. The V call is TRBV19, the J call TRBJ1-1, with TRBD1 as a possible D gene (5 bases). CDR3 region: CASSILRANTEAFF. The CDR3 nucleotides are TGTGCCAGTAGTATCCTCAGGGCGAACACTGAAGCTTTCTTT.